A selection of T cell receptor beta chains follows, all from one sample in a study of T cell repertoires in cytomegalovirus infection. Antigen specificity for these receptors is unknown. TCRdb reanalysed the reads using MiXCR and keeps one entry per CDR3 protein. The sample carries hundreds of thousands of distinct CDR3 sequences, more than 25% recorded once. Sequences were derived from cultured CD8+ T cells from PBMCs, sampled from culture after CMV antigen stimulation. All receptors derive from a human donor in good health (CMV status not recorded). Some clones in this sample may be carry-over from other donors' samples. CDR3s include the opening cysteine and the closing phenylalanine or tryptophan. The order of the fields is J gene, V gene, clone size, D gene, CDR3 DNA, CDR3 protein. D genes are given only for firm matches. Size is omitted from some rows. Given values are once, few, many or a class for expanded clones.

TRBJ2-1,TRBV11-2,NA,NA,TGTGCCAGCAGCTTAGATGGGAGTAAGCAGTTCTTC,CASSLDGSKQFF
TRBJ1-1,TRBV6-5,few,NA,TGTGCCAGCAGTTACAACCCCGGGACAATGAACACTGAAGCTTTCTTT,CASSYNPGTMNTEAFF
TRBJ1-4,TRBV9,NA,TRBD1,TGTGCCAGCAGCCCTAGGACAGGGGAACGAGAAAAACTGTTTTTT,CASSPRTGEREKLFF
TRBJ1-2,TRBV7-2,many,NA,TGTGCCAGCAGCTTAACCCCAAAGGACCCTCCTCAAGGCTACACCTTC,CASSLTPKDPPQGYTF
TRBJ2-2,TRBV7-3,few,TRBD2,TGTGCCAGCAGCCCTAGGCGGGGGAGCACCGGGGAGCTGTTTTTT,CASSPRRGSTGELFF
TRBJ2-1,TRBV10-1,NA,TRBD2,TGCGCCAGCAGTGTATCCATCCAAGACCAGGCGGCTAGCGGGGGGACTTACAATGAGCAGTTCTTC,CASSVSIQDQAASGGTYNEQFF
TRBJ1-5,TRBV2,NA,NA,TGTGCCAGCAGTGAAAGTCGCAGGGGACGCAATCAGCCCCAGCATTTT,CASSESRRGRNQPQHF
TRBJ2-3,TRBV15,NA,NA,TGTGCCACTTCGAGATGGGGGGATCAAGATACGCAGTATTTT,CATSRWGDQDTQYF
TRBJ1-2,TRBV18,NA,TRBD1,TGTGCCAGCTCACCGACTAAGGGGGCATCCTATGGCTACACCTTC,CASSPTKGASYGYTF
TRBJ1-1,TRBV6-1,few,NA,TGTGCCAGCAGTGAGAAAGGGACGAACACTGAAGCTTTCTTT,CASSEKGTNTEAFF
TRBJ2-5,TRBV6-1,few,NA,TGTGCCAGCAGTGACAGGGATGACCAAGAGACCCAGTACTTC,CASSDRDDQETQYF
TRBJ2-2,TRBV5-5,few,NA,TGTGCCAGCAGCTCGATCTTGACCGGGGAGCTGTTTTTT,CASSSILTGELFF
TRBJ1-4,TRBV27,NA,NA,TGTGCCAGCAGTATTTTACAGGGCTCTAATGAAAAACTGTTTTTT,CASSILQGSNEKLFF
TRBJ1-2,TRBV12-3/TRBV12-4,few,NA,TGTGCCAGCAGCACAAACCCGGGACCGCAAGGGTATGGCTACACCTTC,CASSTNPGPQGYGYTF
TRBJ2-1,TRBV7-6,NA,NA,TGTGCCAGCAGCTTACAGGGGCCTTACAATAAGCAGTTCTTC,CASSLQGPYNKQFF
TRBJ2-1,TRBV5-1,NA,TRBD2,TGCGCCAGCAGCTGGACTAGCGGGGGGCATAAGCAGTTCTTC,CASSWTSGGHKQFF
TRBJ2-7,TRBV27,NA,TRBD1,TGTGCCAGCAGTTTCAGTCGGACAGGGGGTTTCTACGAGCAGTACTTC,CASSFSRTGGFYEQYF
TRBJ2-2,TRBV29-1,few,NA,TGCAGCGTTGAATTTTGGACAAACACCGGGGAGCTGTTTTTT,CSVEFWTNTGELFF
TRBJ1-1,TRBV2,NA,NA,TGTGCCAGCAGTCACGACCGAAGACAGTTAAACACTGAAGCTTTCTTT,CASSHDRRQLNTEAFF
TRBJ1-1,TRBV5-6,few,TRBD1,TGTGCCAGCAGCTCCGACAGGGCGGTATCTGAAGCTTTCTTT,CASSSDRAVSEAFF
TRBJ2-2,TRBV7-9,few,NA,TGTGCCAGCAGCTTTTCGGAACAGGCCAGCGGGGAGCTGTTTTTT,CASSFSEQASGELFF
TRBJ1-1,TRBV4-2,NA,NA,TGTGCCAGCAGCCAAGAGGGGGGCGTTCTTGGTGAAGCTTTCTTT,CASSQEGGVLGEAFF
TRBJ2-3,TRBV7-2,many,NA,TGTGCCAGCAGCCGATCCGCTAGTATTGCAGATACGCAGTATTTT,CASSRSASIADTQYF
TRBJ1-1,TRBV7-8,many,NA,TGTGCCAGCAGCGCGGGGAGGGACACAGGGAACACTGAAGCTTTCTTT,CASSAGRDTGNTEAFF
TRBJ1-1,TRBV6-2/TRBV6-3,NA,TRBD1,TGTGCCAGCAGAAGAGGACAGGGGGCCGCCAGCCCTGAAGCTTTCTTT,CASRRGQGAASPEAFF
TRBJ1-1,TRBV27,few,NA,TGTGCCAGCAGCCCAGGGGCTATCATGAACACTGAAGCTTTCTTT,CASSPGAIMNTEAFF
TRBJ1-1,TRBV6-2/TRBV6-3,NA,NA,TGTGCCAGCAGTTACTCGATAGGGATCACTGAAGCTTTCTTT,CASSYSIGITEAFF
TRBJ1-5,TRBV10-3,NA,TRBD1,TGTGCCATCAGGGACAGGAGTAATCAGCCCCAGCATTTT,CAIRDRSNQPQHF
TRBJ2-3,TRBV9,NA,TRBD2,TGTGCCAGCAGCGAGAGACTAGCGGGGGTTGTAGATACGCAGTATTTT,CASSERLAGVVDTQYF
TRBJ1-4,TRBV15,NA,TRBD1,TGTGCCACCAGCCCTGACAGGGGTAATGAAAAACTGTTTTTT,CATSPDRGNEKLFF
TRBJ1-2,TRBV7-9,NA,TRBD1,TGTGCCAGCAGCAGGAGGGACAGGGAAGACTATGGCTACACCTTC,CASSRRDREDYGYTF
TRBJ2-1,TRBV6-5,many,NA,TGTGCCAGCAGTCTAGCTTTGTCCTACAATGAGCAGTTCTTC,CASSLALSYNEQFF
TRBJ1-2,TRBV27,NA,NA,TGTGCCAGCAGTGACGGGTTACACTATGGCTACACCTTC,CASSDGLHYGYTF
TRBJ1-3,TRBV7-8,many,TRBD1,TGTGCCAGCAGCTTATTCATTGGGACAGGTTCAAACCCCTCTGGAAACACCATATATTTT,CASSLFIGTGSNPSGNTIYF
TRBJ2-7,TRBV5-1,NA,TRBD2,TGCGCCAGCAGCCTCTTTCGAGCGGGGGACATCCACGAGCAGTACTTC,CASSLFRAGDIHEQYF
TRBJ2-1,TRBV7-2,NA,TRBD1,TGTGCCGGCAGCGTCGGGACAGGGGGCTCAGGGGGTGAGCAGTTCTTC,CAGSVGTGGSGGEQFF
TRBJ1-1,TRBV5-4,NA,NA,TGTGCCACCGGGGATTTCACTGAAGCTTTCTTT,CATGDFTEAFF
TRBJ2-1,TRBV7-2,NA,NA,TGTGCCAGCAACGCTAAGCCGGGACATTACTCTTACAATGAGCAGTTCTTC,CASNAKPGHYSYNEQFF